Below are 15 T cell receptor beta chains sequenced from a single sample in a study of T cells after yellow fever vaccination (dated by TCRdb to about 2019). Interpreted using the paper, the treatment or condition label stands for: live attenuated yellow fever vaccine strain. The library was made by 5' RACE. The instrument was an Illumina HiSeq 2500. Using fastp trimming at Q25 and MiXCR clonotype assembly, TCRdb reanalyzed the public sequencing data and kept in-frame beta chains. Every entry covers one CDR3 protein and lists the most common genes and DNA from its rows. A total of 100,000 to 150,000 distinct CDR3 sequences appear in this sample, under 8.5% of them only once. The top ten hold roughly 2.5% of the sample. The source material was CD4+ T cells sorted from PBMCs, sampled 9 to 10 days after the first yellow fever vaccination. Receptor source: a man between 18 and 35 years old who received the YFV17D yellow fever vaccine.

This chain joins TRBV7-6 and TRBJ2-5; 8 bases match TRBD2. The CDR3 contains 16 residues. The J segment lost 5 bases and the V segment lost 5 bases, leaving 13 bases of the junction unmatched. Germline loops: CDR1 SGHVS, CDR2 FNYEAQ. CDR3 sequence reads: CASSQLSSGGPETQYF. The CDR3 nucleotides read TGTGCCAGCAGCCAACTTTCCAGCGGGGGCCCGGAGACCCAGTACTTC.

This clonotype occurred many times. The V gene is TRBV3-1, the J gene TRBJ1-5; TRBD1 matches 8 bases. V shed 0 bases, J shed 6 bases, and the junction held 4 bases outside the gene matches. This CDR3 is 15 amino acids long. From germline, CDR1 is LGHDT and CDR2 YNNKEL (reference sequence). The CDR3 DNA is TGTGCCAGCAGCCAAGATGCAGGGGGCGGTCAGCCCCAGCATTTT. It yields the protein CASSQDAGGGQPQHF.

This clonotype was detected ten times or more. The chain has TRBV28 and TRBJ1-2; D is ambiguous. With 5 bases removed from V and 7 bases from J, the gap between germline ends came to 11 bases. Germline CDR1 is MDHEN and CDR2 is SYDVKM. The CDR3 runs to 12 residues. In DNA, the CDR3 is TGTGCCAGCAGTCTGATCTCCGCTGGCTACACCTTC. Translated: CASSLISAGYTF.

This clonotype came up many times. J is TRBJ1-1 and V is TRBV7-2; possibly TRBD1 for D (5 bases). Between the trimmed V and J ends, which lost 6 bases and 5 bases, there was a span of 16 bases. In germline, CDR1 is SGHTA, CDR2 FQGNSA. CDR3 length: 14 amino acids. This CDR3 is CASSFQGKGTEAFF. The DNA of the CDR3 is TGTGCCAGCAGTTTTCAGGGCAAGGGGACTGAAGCTTTCTTT.

This clonotype was recorded many times. CDR3 coding DNA: TGTGCCAGCAGTTTTAGAGGGGGTGATACGCAGTATTTT. It translates to CASSFRGGDTQYF. This rearrangement joins TRBV12-3 or TRBV12-4 to TRBJ2-3; tentatively, D is TRBD1 (6 bases). With 3 bases removed from V and 6 bases from J, the gap between germline ends came to 10 bases. The CDR3 runs 13 residues.

This clonotype has at least ten counts. The chain couples TRBV6-4 to TRBJ2-3; D is undetermined. V dropped 3 bases and J dropped 3 bases, with 10 bases sitting between them. The germline V gene encodes CDR1 MRHNA and CDR2 SNTAGT. CDR3 length: 14 amino acids. CDR3 nucleotide sequence: TGTGCCAGCAGTGAAGGAGCAGGAACAGATACGCAGTATTTT. Translating it yields CASSEGAGTDTQYF.

The sample holds a few counts of this clonotype. The V and J genes are TRBV6-2 or TRBV6-3 and TRBJ2-1, with D uncertain. Trimming cost V 6 bases and J 6 bases, with 18 bases left between them. The CDR3 is made up of 15 amino acids. The germline gives CDR1 MNHEY, CDR2 SVGEGT. In DNA form, the CDR3 reads TGTGCCAGCAGAGGTAGCCGCCCGACTCGCAATGAGCAGTTCTTC. Translating gives CASRGSRPTRNEQFF.

The rearrangement uses TRBV18 and TRBJ1-3; the D gene is possibly TRBD1 (5 bases). The CDR3 runs 15 residues. Germline V gene sequence: CDR1 KGHSH, CDR2 LQKENI. The germline V and J ends were trimmed by 3 bases and 2 bases, with 11 bases remaining between them. The CDR3, as DNA: TGTGCCAGCTCACCCACAGCCAGGGCTGGAAACACCATATATTTT. Translating gives CASSPTARAGNTIYF.

This clonotype was observed a handful of times. J is TRBJ1-2 and V is TRBV7-2; D remains unclear. Germline CDR1 and CDR2: SGHTA and FQGNSA. This CDR3 has 15 amino acids. Deletions cut 1 base from V and 4 bases from J, with 13 bases between. CDR3 coding DNA: TGTGCCAGCAGCTTAGTTTCCGGGGTTAGCTATGGCTACACCTTC. Its translation is CASSLVSGVSYGYTF.

This clonotype was counted at least ten times. The genes are TRBV4-2 and TRBJ1-1; D perhaps matches TRBD1 (5 bases). CDR1 and CDR2 (germline): LGHNA, YNFKEQ. V was clipped by 1 base and J by 6 bases, with 9 bases between them. The CDR3 is 13 amino acids. The CDR3 is CASSQVGRSEAFF. The CDR3 DNA sequence: TGTGCCAGCAGCCAAGTGGGACGGTCTGAAGCTTTCTTT.

This clonotype was seen many times. The V call is TRBV24-1, the J call TRBJ2-5; a weak D match, TRBD1 (6 bases). The CDR3 sequence is 14 residues long. The germline V gene has CDR1 KGHDR and CDR2 SFDVKD. V was shortened by 3 bases and J by 3 bases, with 10 bases between the two germline ends. CDR3 in amino acids: CATSDPRTEETQYF. In nucleotides, the CDR3 is TGTGCCACCAGTGATCCCCGGACAGAAGAGACCCAGTACTTC.

This clonotype was detected only a few times. The chain employs TRBV18 and TRBJ2-6; TRBD1 matches 7 bases. The trim removed 4 bases at V and 2 bases at J, leaving 8 bases unmatched. Germline assignment: CDR1 KGHSH and CDR2 LQKENI. CDR3 length: 17 residues. The CDR3 DNA reads TGTGCCAGCTCACGACAGGGATCGTTAACTGGGGCCAACGTCCTGACTTTC. Protein sequence: CASSRQGSLTGANVLTF. The variable domain in full, with the rest retrieved from reference TRBV18 and TRBJ2-6, is NAGVMQNPRHLVRRRGQEARLRCSPMKGHSHVYWYRQLPEEGLKFMVYLQKENIIDESGMPKERFSAEFPKEGPSILRIQQVVRGDSAAYFCASSRQGSLTGANVLTFGAGSRLTVL.

This clonotype was observed at least ten times. V is TRBV20-1 and J is TRBJ1-4, with TRBD1 identical over 8 bases. The CDR3 totals 14 residues. Losses at the gene ends were 3 bases for V and 6 bases for J; bases not matched to a gene: 6. CDR1 and CDR2 from the germline V gene are DFQATT and SNEGSKA (reference sequence). DNA for the CDR3: TGCAGTGCTAGGGGGACAGGCGGTTATGAAAAACTGTTTTTT. The encoded protein is CSARGTGGYEKLFF.

This clonotype was observed at least ten times. The genes are TRBV29-1 and TRBJ1-1; a weak D match, TRBD1 (5 bases). This CDR3 comprises 13 residues. In germline, CDR1 is SQVTM, CDR2 ANQGSEA. Trimming left V 6 bases short and J 10 bases short, with 21 bases between. Here the CDR3 DNA reads TGCAGCGTAGCAACAGGAGTGAACCGGGCAGCTTTCTTT. Its translation: CSVATGVNRAAFF.

The genes are TRBV9 and TRBJ2-1, with TRBD2 identical over 10 bases. The germline CDR1 and CDR2 sequences are SGDLS and YYNGEE. V shed 3 bases, J shed 6 bases, and the junction held 6 bases outside the gene matches. This CDR3 region has 15 residues. Written as DNA, the CDR3 is TGTGCCAGCAGCGCAAGCGGGGGGGCATCCAATGAGCAGTTCTTC. Its translation is CASSASGGASNEQFF. Using reference TRBV9 and TRBJ2-1 for the parts outside the CDR3, the full variable domain is DSGVTQTPKHLITATGQRVTLRCSPRSGDLSVYWYQQSLDQGLQFLIQYYNGEERAKGNILERFSAQQFPDLHSELNLSSLELGDSALYFCASSASGGASNEQFFGPGTRLTVL.